This TCR beta chain was profiled in a study of somatic mutations in cytotoxic T cells in rheumatoid arthritis. Study details: Patient blood, which was peripheral blood collected as 30 ml EDTA, was drawn right after diagnosis and before any treatment started.

There are 15 residues in the CDR3. V shed 4 bases, J shed 4 bases, and the junction held 6 bases outside the gene matches. The germline V gene has CDR1 PRHDT and CDR2 FYEKMQ (reference sequence). TCRdb's copy holds only in-frame clones and misses some; the assay was immunoSEQ multiplex PCR. Of about 16,000 clones listed, more than 75% are singletons. Study-wide results and caveats: The largest CD8+ clone made up over 20% of CD8+ cells in about an eighth of the 65 patients. No significant CD8+ T-cell clonality difference was found between rheumatoid arthritis patients and age-matched controls.

Details on this clone: Its matching antigen is unknown.

Separation of CD4+ and CD8+ cells was performed by positive magnetic bead selection, and purity was verified by flow cytometry. Sequenced material: CD8+ T cells sorted from blood. This receptor was taken from an adult with rheumatoid arthritis. This rearrangement joins TRBV13 to TRBJ2-3; 9 bases agree with TRBD1. The CDR3 DNA sequence: TGTGCCAGCAGCTCCCGGGACAGGGCCCCAGATACGCAGTATTTT. Encoded protein: CASSSRDRAPDTQYF.